The 29 T cell receptor beta chains in this list originate from one sample, sequenced in a study of blood T cells in healthy people across ages. A second about 7 to 12 cycle PCR used barcoded and J-beta primers. TCRdb ran MiXCR on the 5' RACE reads and lists one entry per CDR3 protein. The table records 700,000 or so distinct CDR3 sequences, 22% of them present only once. Specimen: blood. These receptors originate from a man aged 70 or older in good health.

The V gene is TRBV19, the J gene TRBJ2-5; TRBD2 agrees at 8 bases. The J call may be incorrect, as the DNA end agrees better with TRBJ2-7. Germline CDR1 is LNHDA and CDR2 is SQIVND (reference sequence). The CDR3 extends over 14 amino acids. The CDR3 loop is CASSIRGGINEQYF. The CDR3 nucleotides read TGTGCCAGTAGTATACGGGGGGGGATCAACGAGCAGTACTTC.

This clonotype was seen ten or more times. V gene TRBV20-1 combines with J gene TRBJ2-7; 7 positions match TRBD2. The germline V gene encodes CDR1 DFQATT and CDR2 SNEGSKA (reference sequence). V trimming: 1 base; J trimming: 4 bases; junction bases outside the gene matches: 1. CDR3 length equals 12 residues. CDR3 nucleotide sequence: TGCAGTGCTAGAGGGACTAGTTACGAGCAGTACTTC. It yields the protein CSARGTSYEQYF.

This clonotype showed up just a few times. The chain couples TRBV25-1 to TRBJ1-5, with D possibly matching TRBD1 (6 bases). Per germline, CDR1 MGHDK and CDR2 SYGVNS. This CDR3 contains 15 residues. Between the trimmed V and J ends, which lost 4 bases and 6 bases, there was a span of 16 bases. The CDR3 region has the DNA TGTGCCAGCAGTGCGACAGTGGGGGCGACTCAGCCCCAGCATTTT. It translates to CASSATVGATQPQHF.

This clonotype has just a few counts. The J gene is TRBJ2-7, the V gene TRBV29-1; no firm D call. Germline assignment: CDR1 SQVTM and CDR2 ANQGSEA. Trimming removed 3 bases at V and 5 bases at J, with 14 bases between. The CDR3 covers 13 residues. CDR3 amino acids: CSVESSWADEQYF. Written as DNA, the CDR3 is TGCAGCGTTGAGTCATCGTGGGCCGACGAGCAGTACTTC.

This clonotype was seen only a few times. The rearrangement uses TRBV4-3 and TRBJ2-3, with D maybe TRBD2 (6 bases). Germline CDR1 and CDR2: LGHNA and YSLEER. V was trimmed by 1 base and J by 7 bases, leaving 15 bases between them. This CDR3 contains 15 residues. CDR3 sequence: CASSQGAGFPYTQYF. The CDR3 DNA reads TGCGCCAGCAGCCAAGGAGCGGGTTTCCCATATACGCAGTATTTT.

This clonotype was detected only a few times. The chain links TRBV29-1 to TRBJ1-2; 9 bases align to TRBD1. This CDR3 region has 13 residues. Looked up from germline, CDR1 is SQVTM and CDR2 is ANQGSEA. V dropped 1 base and J dropped 5; count of bases not matched to a gene: 2. The CDR3 coding sequence is TGCAGCGTTGAAGTAGGGACAGGGTATGGCTACACCTTC. This translates into CSVEVGTGYGYTF.

V usage is TRBV11-2 and J usage is TRBJ1-2; possible D gene TRBD1, 5 bases. V was trimmed by 6 bases and J by 10 bases, leaving 15 bases between them. Germline CDR1 reads SGHAT; CDR2 reads FQNNGV. The CDR3 spans 12 residues. In nucleotides, the CDR3 is TGTGCCAGCAGACCTACCGGGGGATTCTACACCTTC. Its translation: CASRPTGGFYTF.

This clonotype was observed a few times. The CDR3 sequence: CAPIPGKRCSYEQYV. The CDR3 DNA follows: TGTGCCCCCATCCCCGGTAAGCGGTGCTCCTACGAGCAGTACGTC. V gene TRBV6-6 combines with J gene TRBJ2-1, with D perhaps matching TRBD2 (5 bases). The DNA matches TRBJ2-7 better at its end, which makes the J call doubtful. The CDR3 is 15 residues long. Germline assignment: CDR1 MNHNY and CDR2 SVGAGI (reference sequence).

This chain links TRBV7-9 with TRBJ2-7; D not resolved. Germline V gene lookup returns CDR1 SEHNR and CDR2 FQNEAQ (reference sequence). The CDR3 loop spans 16 amino acids. V lost 4 bases and J 0 bases, leaving 16 bases between the germline ends. Here the CDR3 reads CASSSGRISDSYEQYF. For the CDR3, the DNA is TGTGCCAGCAGCTCCGGACGGATAAGCGACTCCTACGAGCAGTACTTC.

This clonotype was observed a handful of times. This chain uses TRBV5-4 with TRBJ2-3; unclear D gene. CDR3 length: 18 residues. V dropped 2 bases and J dropped 1 base, with 20 bases sitting between them. CDR1 is SGHNT, CDR2 YYREEE, per germline (reference sequence). The chain's CDR3 is CASSLSLRTLARTDTQYF. The CDR3 coding sequence is TGTGCCAGCAGCTTAAGCTTACGCACCTTAGCTCGCACAGATACGCAGTATTTT. The variable domain in full, completed from reference TRBV5-4 and TRBJ2-3, reads ETGVTQSPTHLIKTRGQQVTLRCSSQSGHNTVSWYQQALGQGPQFIFQYYREEENGRGNFPPRFSGLQFPNYSSELNVNALELDDSALYLCASSLSLRTLARTDTQYFGPGTRLTVL.

The chain combines TRBV29-1 with TRBJ2-2; D may be TRBD1 (6 bases). V dropped 6 bases and J dropped 4 bases, with 15 bases sitting between them. The CDR3 covers 14 residues. Looked up from germline, CDR1 is SQVTM and CDR2 is ANQGSEA. Here the CDR3 reads CSVAPDRRTGELFF. The CDR3 DNA sequence: TGCAGCGTCGCTCCTGACAGGCGCACCGGGGAGCTGTTTTTT.

This clonotype was seen a few times. The rearrangement joins TRBV10-2 to TRBJ2-5; D is perhaps TRBD1 or TRBD2 (5 bases each). Trimming left V 3 bases short and J 4 bases short, with 6 bases between. The CDR3 is 12 residues long. CDR1 and CDR2 (germline): WSHSY, SAAADI. The CDR3 nucleotides read TGCGCCAGCAGTGATGGGACAGAGACCCAGTACTTC. It codes for CASSDGTETQYF.

V is TRBV3-1 and J is TRBJ2-1; D might be TRBD2 (5 bases). Trimming pared 5 bases from V and 4 bases from J, leaving 21 bases between. The CDR3 is made up of 17 amino acids. CDR1 and CDR2 from the germline V gene are LGHDT and YNNKEL (reference sequence). The CDR3: CASSWKLLASWYNEQFF. The CDR3 DNA is TGTGCCAGCAGCTGGAAGCTCTTAGCGTCGTGGTACAATGAGCAGTTCTTC.

The genes are TRBV29-1 and TRBJ1-1; D remains unclear. The CDR3 length is 10 residues. Trimming removed 3 bases at V and 7 bases at J, with 6 bases between. Germline V lookup: CDR1 SQVTM, CDR2 ANQGSEA. CDR3 nucleotide sequence: TGCAGCGTTGATTGGGTTGAAGCTTTCTTT. Translating gives CSVDWVEAFF.

The V gene is TRBV4-3, the J gene TRBJ2-5; D might be TRBD2 (7 bases). With the DNA end fitting TRBJ2-1 better, the J assignment may be wrong. Germline CDR1 and CDR2: LGHNA and YSLEER. The CDR3 is 17 amino acids. The CDR3 protein is CASSQDLPAGAGDEQFF. In DNA form, the CDR3 reads TGCGCCAGCAGCCAAGATCTTCCGGCGGGGGCGGGGGATGAGCAGTTCTTC.

V and J are TRBV7-6 and TRBJ1-5; D not resolved. This CDR3 has 13 residues. Germline CDR1 reads SGHVS; CDR2 reads FNYEAQ. V was clipped by 2 bases and J by 6 bases, with 8 bases between them. CDR3 sequence (DNA): TGTGCCAGCAGCTTAAGTCTCGGTCAGCCCCAGCATTTT. It specifies CASSLSLGQPQHF.

The chain joins TRBV4-3 to TRBJ2-6; 7 nucleotides line up with TRBD1. This CDR3 spans 16 amino acids. In germline, CDR1 is LGHNA, CDR2 YSLEER. Trimming took 2 bases from V and 1 from J; bases not matched to a gene: 2. The CDR3 nucleotides are TGCGCCAGCAGCCAACAGACAGGGTCTGGGGCCAACGTCCTGACTTTC. Residues: CASSQQTGSGANVLTF.

The chain links TRBV29-1 to TRBJ1-2, with D tentatively TRBD1 (5 bases). The V gene lost 5 bases and the J gene lost 4 bases, with 14 bases spanning the gap. Per germline, CDR1 SQVTM and CDR2 ANQGSEA. There are 13 residues in the CDR3. In DNA form, the CDR3 reads TGCAGCGTTCGGCAGGGCGATGGCTATGGCTACACCTTC. It translates to CSVRQGDGYGYTF. The entire variable domain, with the rest obtained from reference TRBV29-1 and TRBJ1-2, is as follows: SAVISQKPSRDICQRGTSLTIQCQVDSQVTMMFWYRQQPGQSLTLIATANQGSEATYESGFVIDKFPISRPNLTFSTLTVSNMSPEDSSIYLCSVRQGDGYGYTFGSGTRLTVV.

This clonotype has more than one count but fewer than ten. The CDR3 loop reads CASSSQAGNTEAFF. The DNA for the CDR3 is TGCGCCAGCAGCTCACAGGCTGGGAACACTGAAGCTTTCTTT. This chain uses TRBV5-1 with TRBJ1-1; maybe TRBD1 (5 bases). V dropped 3 bases and J dropped 1 base, with 10 bases sitting between them. CDR1 and CDR2 (germline): SGHRS, YFSETQ. The CDR3 is 14 amino acids.

V usage is TRBV15 and J usage is TRBJ2-4, with D possibly matching TRBD2 (5 bases). V gave up 5 bases and J gave up 1 base, with 12 bases separating them. The CDR3 length is 15 residues. CDR1 is LNHNV and CDR2 is YYDKDF in the germline V gene (reference sequence). The CDR3 DNA sequence: TGTGCCACCAGCCCCTATCCGGGGGCCAAAAACATTCAGTACTTC. Its protein product is CATSPYPGAKNIQYF.

This clonotype was counted a few times. The chain recombines TRBV7-9 with TRBJ1-1, with unresolved D. Germline V lookup: CDR1 SEHNR, CDR2 FQNEAQ (reference sequence). The CDR3 consists of 14 residues. Trimming took off 0 bases at V and 4 bases at J, with 9 bases between the two ends. CDR3 protein: CASSLALGGTEAFF. In DNA form, the CDR3 reads TGTGCCAGCAGCTTAGCATTAGGAGGCACTGAAGCTTTCTTT.

The genes are TRBV9 and TRBJ2-7; D not resolved. This CDR3 region has 11 residues. Germline CDR1 reads SGDLS; CDR2 reads YYNGEE. V was clipped by 9 bases and J by 6 bases, with 13 bases between them. The CDR3 DNA sequence: TGTGCCACCGCCGTTGGCCCCGAGCAGTACTTC. Translating gives CATAVGPEQYF.

The rearrangement links TRBV12-3 or TRBV12-4 to TRBJ2-3; D may correspond to TRBD1 or TRBD2 (6 bases each). V was trimmed by 3 bases and J by 5 bases, leaving 12 bases between them. The CDR3 is 14 amino acids. In DNA, the CDR3 is TGTGCCAGCAGTTTGAGGGGGGCCGAAGATACGCAGTATTTT. Protein: CASSLRGAEDTQYF.

This clonotype was observed a few times. The rearrangement joins TRBV4-1 to TRBJ2-7; TRBD1 aligns across 8 bases. TRBJ2-1 explains the end of the DNA better; the J call may be wrong. Germline V lookup: CDR1 MGHRA, CDR2 YSYEKL. The length of the CDR3 is 18 residues. This CDR3 reads CASSQDLAGTGNYNEQFF. DNA of the CDR3: TGCGCCAGCAGCCAAGACCTAGCCGGGACAGGCAACTACAATGAGCAGTTCTTC.

The chain employs TRBV12-3 or TRBV12-4 and TRBJ1-2, with D possibly being TRBD1 (6 bases). The V end was cut by 3 bases, the J end by 1 base, with 9 bases between. The CDR3 length is 14 residues. This chain's CDR3 is CASSFGGGNYGYTF. For the CDR3, the DNA is TGTGCCAGCAGTTTTGGAGGGGGTAACTATGGCTACACCTTC.

This clonotype was counted between two and nine times. The chain has TRBV5-1 and TRBJ2-3, with 10 bases lining up with TRBD2. From germline, CDR1 is SGHRS and CDR2 YFSETQ. Unmatched junction bases numbered 10, after V lost 4 bases and J lost 2 bases. This CDR3 has 17 residues. CDR3 sequence: CASSLTILAGVTDTQYF. CDR3 bases: TGCGCCAGCAGCCTCACCATCCTAGCGGGGGTCACAGATACGCAGTATTTT.

This rearrangement joins TRBV5-8 to TRBJ2-2; 10 bases line up with TRBD2. The germline V gene encodes CDR1 SGHTS and CDR2 YDEGEE. With 7 bases clipped from V and 1 base from J, the junction kept 7 bases outside the gene matches. This CDR3 has 16 residues. DNA for the CDR3: TGTGCCAGCGGAAAGGGACTAGCGCTGAACACCGGGGAGCTGTTTTTT. This codes for CASGKGLALNTGELFF. Filled out from reference TRBV5-8 and TRBJ2-2, the complete variable domain reads EAGVTQSPTHLIKTRGQQATLRCSPISGHTSVYWYQQALGLGLQFLLWYDEGEERNRGNFPPRFSGRQFPNYSSELNVNALELEDSALYLCASGKGLALNTGELFFGEGSRLTVL.

This clonotype was found once. The chain employs TRBV20-1 and TRBJ2-1, with D tentatively TRBD1 or TRBD2 (5 bases each). Germline V gene lookup returns CDR1 DFQATT and CDR2 SNEGSKA (reference sequence). The germline V and J ends were trimmed by 0 bases and 1 base, with 22 bases remaining between them. The CDR3 runs to 19 residues. The DNA for the CDR3 is TGCAGTGCTAGAGATATTGGGGCAGAAGAGGGCTTGTCCTACAATGAGCAGTTCTTC. This codes for CSARDIGAEEGLSYNEQFF.

With respect to this clonotype: A junction boundary mismatches the germline segment, possibly from a read error. The genes are TRBV12-3 or TRBV12-4 and TRBJ2-5; TRBD1 is a possible D gene (5 bases). The CDR3 spans 12 residues. For the CDR3, the DNA is TGTGCCAGCAGCGACTCAGGGTTGTCTAGGTTCTTC. Its protein is CASSDSGLSRFF.